Below, one T cell receptor beta chain is given with its context. Clones were sequenced by immunoSEQ multiplex PCR, and TCRdb holds only the in-frame ones, with some missing. The top ten hold approximately 10% of the sample, which has over 150,000 clones, approximately 87% seen once. The CDR3 is 13 amino acids. CDR1 is SQVTM and CDR2 is ANQGSEA in the germline V gene. V was clipped by 6 bases and J by 0 bases, with 10 bases between them. The data were obtained in a study of blood T cell repertoires in COVID-19. Overall study context: From the United States, Italy and Spain came samples of acute and convalescent COVID-19.

The source of this sequence is a woman in her seventies with COVID-19, enrolled during active disease. Sequencing was performed on peripheral blood. The chain couples TRBV29-1 to TRBJ2-3, with TRBD1 as a possible D gene (6 bases). This chain's CDR3 is CSVFTGSTDTQYF. CDR3 coding DNA: TGCAGCGTCTTTACAGGGAGCACAGATACGCAGTATTTT.